The 32 T cell receptor beta chains below all came from one sample that was sequenced in a study of response to subunit inactivated influenza vaccine. A single record per CDR3 protein comes from TCRdb applying MiXCR to the RT-PCR reads. The sample consists of approximately 500,000 distinct CDR3 sequences, around 15% of them appearing once. The sequences come from PBMCs from blood, collected 11 to 12 days after vaccination. The receptors here all came from a man aged 50 to 60 who received an inactivated influenza vaccine.

The chain couples TRBV20-1 to TRBJ1-4; unclear D gene. This CDR3 spans 12 amino acids. Trimming took 0 bases from V and 8 from J, leaving 7 bases between them. CDR1 is DFQATT and CDR2 is SNEGSKA in the germline V gene (reference sequence). The CDR3 coding sequence is TGCAGTGCTAGAGATCAAAGGGAAAAACTGTTTTTT. This sequence encodes CSARDQREKLFF.

The chain couples TRBV12-3 or TRBV12-4 to TRBJ2-1; tentatively, D is TRBD2 (6 bases). CDR3 size: 14 residues. Trimming left V 7 bases short and J 4 bases short, with 14 bases between. This CDR3 reads CASKPLGGYNEQFF. In nucleotides, the CDR3 is TGTGCCAGCAAACCTCTCGGAGGGTACAATGAGCAGTTCTTC.

The sample holds a few counts of this clonotype. V usage is TRBV3-1 and J usage is TRBJ2-5; no clear D. Germline V gives CDR1 LGHDT, CDR2 YNNKEL (reference sequence). The germline V and J ends were trimmed by 1 base and 4 bases, with 7 bases remaining between them. The length of the CDR3 is 13 residues. The CDR3 region has the DNA TGTGCCAGCAGCCAAGCTAGGAGAGAGACCCAGTACTTC. Translated: CASSQARRETQYF.

This clonotype showed up just a few times. V usage is TRBV5-4 and J usage is TRBJ2-1, with 9 bases that match TRBD2. CDR1 and CDR2 (germline): SGHNT, YYREEE (reference sequence). The CDR3 totals 18 residues. With 3 bases clipped from V and 1 base from J, the junction kept 11 bases outside the gene matches. The DNA for the CDR3 is TGTGCCAGCAGCTCGTTGGTTGTGCGGGAGGGATCCTACAATGAGCAGTTCTTC. Encoded protein: CASSSLVVREGSYNEQFF. The full variable domain, completed using reference TRBV5-4 and TRBJ2-1, is ETGVTQSPTHLIKTRGQQVTLRCSSQSGHNTVSWYQQALGQGPQFIFQYYREEENGRGNFPPRFSGLQFPNYSSELNVNALELDDSALYLCASSSLVVREGSYNEQFFGPGTRLTVL.

The V call is TRBV7-2, the J call TRBJ2-1; D not resolved. Germline assignment: CDR1 SGHTA and CDR2 FQGNSA. CDR3 length: 16 residues. V lost 1 base and J 4 bases, leaving 14 bases between the germline ends. The DNA for the CDR3 is TGTGCCAGCAGCTTAGTAGGTCGGACCGATTACAATGAGCAGTTCTTC. Translated, it gives CASSLVGRTDYNEQFF. The full variable domain, in which reference TRBV7-2 and TRBJ2-1 provide the parts outside the CDR3, is GAGVSQSPSNKVTEKGKDVELRCDPISGHTALYWYRQSLGQGLEFLIYFQGNSAPDKSGLPSDRFSAERTGGSVSTLTIQRTQQEDSAVYLCASSLVGRTDYNEQFFGPGTRLTVL.

Only a few counts were recorded for this clonotype. As DNA, the CDR3 is TGTGCCAGCAGACCTCCGGGACAGGGCACAGATACGCAGTATTTT. The encoded protein is CASRPPGQGTDTQYF. The chain recombines TRBV12-3 or TRBV12-4 with TRBJ2-3; 8 bases match TRBD1. This CDR3 contains 15 residues. With V trimmed by 6 bases and J by 1 base, 6 bases remained unmatched.

This clonotype was counted a few times. The V call is TRBV1, the J call TRBJ1-2. TRBV1 is tagged as a pseudogene. This CDR3 spans 14 amino acids. Written as DNA, the CDR3 is TGCACCAGCAGCCAAGAGAGACTTAACTATGGCTACACCTTC. This translates into CTSSQERLNYGYTF.

A few counts support this clonotype. V gene TRBV6-1 combines with J gene TRBJ2-7; TRBD1 might be the D (6 bases). CDR1 and CDR2 from the germline V gene are MNHNS and SASEGT. CDR3 length: 14 residues. The ends were cut back, 6 bases at V and 2 bases at J, with 14 bases in the middle. The CDR3 region is CASRPGTLPYEQYF. CDR3 DNA sequence: TGTGCCAGCAGACCCGGGACATTACCCTACGAGCAGTACTTC.

The genes are TRBV12-3 or TRBV12-4 and TRBJ2-5; D is perhaps TRBD2 (5 bases). This CDR3 is built from 12 residues. V was cut by 4 bases and J by 12 bases, with 15 bases left in between. The CDR3 is CASSSGVTGKYF. The CDR3 nucleotides are TGTGCCAGCAGTTCGGGCGTTACCGGGAAGTACTTC.

This clonotype occurred a few times. This rearrangement joins TRBV5-1 to TRBJ1-3; D call uncertain. CDR1 and CDR2 from the germline V gene are SGHRS and YFSETQ. The CDR3 spans 15 residues. Trimming removed 4 bases from V and 0 bases from J, with 11 bases in between. CDR3 sequence reads: CASSRDFGSGNTIYF. CDR3 bases: TGCGCCAGCAGCCGCGACTTCGGCTCTGGAAACACCATATATTTT.

The CDR3 coding sequence is TGTGCCAGCAGTTCTAGCGGGGGGGACTACGAGCAGTACTTC. This encodes CASSSSGGDYEQYF. The chain combines TRBV6-5 with TRBJ2-7; 12 nucleotides agree with TRBD2. V lost 4 bases and J lost 3; bases outside the gene matches: 1. Germline V gene data show CDR1 as MNHEY and CDR2 as SVGAGI. The CDR3 has 14 amino acids.

Ten or more counts support this clonotype. V and J are TRBV6-6 and TRBJ2-1; D unresolved. V lost 3 bases, J lost 0 bases, and 3 bases lay in between. CDR1 is MNHNY and CDR2 is SVGAGI in the germline V gene (reference sequence). This CDR3 has 13 amino acids. The CDR3 protein is CASSYSSYNEQFF. Here the CDR3 DNA reads TGTGCCAGCAGTTATAGCTCCTACAATGAGCAGTTCTTC.

This clonotype has just a few counts. The chain has TRBV15 and TRBJ2-7; TRBD1 agrees at 9 bases. The V segment lost 5 bases and the J segment 4 bases; nucleotides outside the gene matches: 15. The CDR3 extends over 17 amino acids. Looked up from germline, CDR1 is LNHNV and CDR2 is YYDKDF (reference sequence). The CDR3 reads CATSSLPRGTGPYEQYF. CDR3 nucleotides: TGTGCCACCAGCTCTCTCCCTAGGGGGACAGGGCCGTACGAGCAGTACTTC.

The chain uses TRBV7-2 and TRBJ1-4; 8 bases are a match to TRBD1. The CDR3 has 15 amino acids. The V and J ends lost 5 bases and 7 bases, in that order; junction bases with no gene match: 9. Per the germline V gene, CDR1 is SGHTA and CDR2 is FQGNSA. The CDR3 bases are TGTGCCAGCAGCGCCACCAGGGGGCGCTTTGAAAAACTGTTTTTT. Amino acids: CASSATRGRFEKLFF.

There are many counts of this clonotype. The chain joins TRBV10-3 to TRBJ1-5, with D uncertain. The CDR3 sequence is 17 residues long. The V gene's germline CDR1 is ENHRY and CDR2 SYGVKD. Trimming left V 0 bases short and J 0 bases short, with 12 bases between. As DNA, the CDR3 is TGTGCCATCAGTGAGTCAGCGGGGAGAGATAGCAATCAGCCCCAGCATTTT. Its translation is CAISESAGRDSNQPQHF.

This clonotype was found many times. The J gene is TRBJ2-7, the V gene TRBV2, with unresolved D. The CDR3 extends over 13 amino acids. V gave up 4 bases and J gave up 3 bases, with 10 bases separating them. The germline CDR1 and CDR2 sequences are SNHLY and FYNNEI. The CDR3 coding sequence is TGTGCCAGCAGTGGGACCGCCGGCTACGAGCAGTACTTC. Its protein is CASSGTAGYEQYF.

This clonotype was recorded many times. V and J are TRBV6-5 and TRBJ1-2; TRBD1 matches 8 bases. CDR3 length: 12 residues. Germline V gene lookup returns CDR1 MNHEY and CDR2 SVGAGI. V lost 5 bases to trimming and J lost 10 bases; unmatched junction nucleotides: 6. The CDR3 protein is CASSQGALAYTF. Written as DNA, the CDR3 is TGTGCCAGCAGTCAGGGGGCGCTTGCCTACACCTTC.

This clonotype was found many times. The genes are TRBV4-2 and TRBJ2-5; D possibly matches TRBD1 or TRBD2 (5 bases each). The germline V gene has CDR1 LGHNA and CDR2 YNFKEQ. V was shortened by 1 base and J by 3 bases, with 9 bases between the two germline ends. This CDR3 region has 14 residues. The CDR3 protein is CASSQGVGEETQYF. The CDR3 nucleotides are TGTGCCAGCAGCCAAGGGGTGGGGGAAGAGACCCAGTACTTC.

The J gene is TRBJ1-1, the V gene TRBV6-1, with D maybe TRBD1 (6 bases). The V end was cut by 6 bases, the J end by 0 bases, with 14 bases between. Per germline, CDR1 MNHNS and CDR2 SASEGT. This CDR3 comprises 15 residues. CDR3 bases: TGTGCCAGCAGATCCGGGACAAAGATGAACACTGAAGCTTTCTTT. This codes for CASRSGTKMNTEAFF.

The V call is TRBV24-1, the J call TRBJ1-2, with unresolved D. The germline CDR1 and CDR2 sequences are KGHDR and SFDVKD. The CDR3 is 11 amino acids. The V end was cut by 6 bases, the J end by 4 bases, with 5 bases between. CDR3 region: CATSSGYGYTF. In DNA, the CDR3 is TGTGCCACCAGTTCCGGCTATGGCTACACCTTC.

The chain is built from TRBV20-1 and TRBJ2-2; either TRBD1 or TRBD2 may fit D (7 bases each). Trimming pared 6 bases from V and 2 bases from J, leaving 13 bases between. Germline CDR1 DFQATT, CDR2 SNEGSKA (reference sequence). The CDR3 spans 14 residues. The CDR3 DNA reads as TGCAGTGCCAGGGGGGGGGTAAACACCGGGGAGCTGTTTTTT. Translation: CSARGGVNTGELFF.

In this sample, this clonotype turned up a few times. The chain carries TRBV9 and TRBJ2-1; 8 positions agree with TRBD1. Trimming at V came to 3 bases and at J to 5 bases, leaving 13 bases not matched to a gene. From germline, CDR1 is SGDLS and CDR2 YYNGEE. The length of the CDR3 is 17 residues. This chain's CDR3 is CASSERDWTGKNNEQFF. In DNA, the CDR3 is TGTGCCAGCAGCGAGAGGGATTGGACAGGGAAAAACAATGAGCAGTTCTTC. Drawing the rest from reference TRBV9 and TRBJ2-1, the complete variable domain is DSGVTQTPKHLITATGQRVTLRCSPRSGDLSVYWYQQSLDQGLQFLIQYYNGEERAKGNILERFSAQQFPDLHSELNLSSLELGDSALYFCASSERDWTGKNNEQFFGPGTRLTVL.

The DNA of the CDR3 is TGTGCCATCAGCCCTACACCCTACGAGCAGTACTTC. Translating it yields CAISPTPYEQYF. This chain uses TRBV10-3 with TRBJ2-7; D uncertain. The V gene lost 6 bases and the J gene lost 2 bases, with 8 bases spanning the gap. The CDR3 is 12 residues long. Germline-derived CDR1 and CDR2 are ENHRY and SYGVKD.

This clonotype was detected only a few times. This sequence joins TRBV10-3 and TRBJ2-7, with D perhaps matching TRBD1 (5 bases). Germline V gene sequence: CDR1 ENHRY, CDR2 SYGVKD. Trimming took off 8 bases at V and 3 bases at J, with 20 bases between the two ends. The CDR3 runs to 15 residues. As DNA, the CDR3 is TGTGCCATCTCCCCGGATGGCGGACAATTCTACGAGCAGTACTTC. Amino acid sequence: CAISPDGGQFYEQYF.

A few counts support this clonotype. The CDR3 nucleotides read TGTGCCAGCAGCTCCATGTCGCCCCCCGGGGAAAAACTGTTTTTT. It is translated as CASSSMSPPGEKLFF. V is TRBV7-2 and J is TRBJ1-4; D is unclear. The germline V and J ends were trimmed by 4 bases and 8 bases, with 17 bases remaining between them. Germline lookup yields CDR1 SGHTA and CDR2 FQGNSA. This CDR3 region has 15 residues. Drawing the rest from reference TRBV7-2 and TRBJ1-4, the complete variable domain is GAGVSQSPSNKVTEKGKDVELRCDPISGHTALYWYRQSLGQGLEFLIYFQGNSAPDKSGLPSDRFSAERTGGSVSTLTIQRTQQEDSAVYLCASSSMSPPGEKLFFGSGTQLSVL.

This clonotype was recorded a few times. In DNA, the CDR3 is TGTGCCTCACGGACAGGCAAGAACACCGGGGAGCTGTTTTTT. Translated, it gives CASRTGKNTGELFF. The rearrangement uses TRBV30 and TRBJ2-2, with TRBD1 identical over 7 bases. The V and J ends lost 7 bases and 1 base, in that order; junction bases with no gene match: 6. In germline, CDR1 is GTSNPN, CDR2 SVGIG (reference sequence). CDR3 length: 14 residues.

The V gene is TRBV29-1, the J gene TRBJ1-2, with TRBD1 as a possible D gene (6 bases). CDR3 length: 14 amino acids. Per germline, CDR1 SQVTM and CDR2 ANQGSEA. CDR3 bases: TGCGCCGTGAGCAGGGGCAACGGCGGAGGGGGCTACACCTTC. Protein: CAVSRGNGGGGYTF.

The sample holds a few counts of this clonotype. The V call is TRBV5-1, the J call TRBJ2-2; 11 positions match TRBD1. Germline trimming cut 4 bases from V and 7 bases from J; bases unmatched to any gene: 6. This CDR3 contains 15 residues. In germline, CDR1 is SGHRS, CDR2 YFSETQ. CDR3 protein: CASSGRTGGNGELFF. The CDR3 region has the DNA TGCGCCAGCAGCGGGAGGACAGGGGGCAACGGGGAGCTGTTTTTT.

There are a few counts of this clonotype. This rearrangement joins TRBV3-1 to TRBJ2-1; 13 bases agree with TRBD2. This CDR3 has 14 amino acids. Germline CDR1 reads LGHDT; CDR2 reads YNNKEL (reference sequence). V gave up 6 bases and J gave up 6 bases; unmatched junction bases: 2. CDR3: CASRGLAGANEQFF. CDR3 coding DNA: TGTGCCAGCAGAGGACTAGCGGGAGCCAATGAGCAGTTCTTC.

V gene TRBV25-1 combines with J gene TRBJ2-7; 7 nucleotides match TRBD2. The CDR3 runs 17 residues. V trimming: 2 bases; J trimming: 0 bases; junction bases outside the gene matches: 10. Germline CDR1 and CDR2: MGHDK and SYGVNS. The CDR3 region is CASSEGRASGPSYEQYF. The CDR3 region has the DNA TGTGCCAGCAGTGAAGGACGGGCTAGCGGCCCCTCCTACGAGCAGTACTTC.

A few counts support this clonotype. The chain employs TRBV6-6 and TRBJ2-7, with no clear D. Germline loops: CDR1 MNHNY, CDR2 SVGAGI (reference sequence). Trimming took off 2 bases at V and 4 bases at J, with 9 bases between the two ends. The CDR3 has 13 amino acids. The CDR3, as DNA: TGTGCCAGCAGTTACCCCGATCAGTACGAGCAGTACTTC. Translated: CASSYPDQYEQYF.

This clonotype was counted only a few times. The rearrangement uses TRBV29-1 and TRBJ1-2; D is ambiguous. CDR3 size: 12 residues. The germline V and J ends were trimmed by 3 bases and 4 bases, with 9 bases remaining between them. Germline assignment: CDR1 SQVTM and CDR2 ANQGSEA. The CDR3 here is CSVEDGSYGYTF. The CDR3 nucleotides are TGCAGCGTTGAGGACGGGTCCTATGGCTACACCTTC.